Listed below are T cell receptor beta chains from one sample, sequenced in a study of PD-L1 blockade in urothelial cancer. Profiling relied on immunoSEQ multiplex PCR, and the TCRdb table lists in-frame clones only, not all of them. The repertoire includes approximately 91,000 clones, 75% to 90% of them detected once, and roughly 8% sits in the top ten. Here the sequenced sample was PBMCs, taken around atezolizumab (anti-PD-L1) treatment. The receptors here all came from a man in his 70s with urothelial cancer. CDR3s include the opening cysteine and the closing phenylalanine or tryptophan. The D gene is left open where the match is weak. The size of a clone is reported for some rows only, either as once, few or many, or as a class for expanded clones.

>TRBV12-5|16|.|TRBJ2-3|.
TGTGCTAGTGGTTTGGCGACCTCAGGGGGCACAGATACGCAGTATTTT
CASGLATSGGTDTQYF
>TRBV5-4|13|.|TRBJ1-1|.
TGTGCCAGCAGCTTGGACAAGAACACTGAAGCTTTCTTT
CASSLDKNTEAFF
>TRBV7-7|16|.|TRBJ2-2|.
TGTGCTAGCAGTTCTAGCCGGGTTTTGAACACCGGGGAGCTGTTTTTT
CASSSSRVLNTGELFF
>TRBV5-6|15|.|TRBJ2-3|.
TGTGCCAGTTTCCACAGACTAGGGGGCACAGATACGCAGTATTTT
CASFHRLGGTDTQYF
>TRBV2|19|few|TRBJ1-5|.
TGTGCCATCCAGGGGTTGGGGAGTCCGAAAAAAAAGTTTAGTCAGCCCCAGCATTTT
CAIQGLGSPKKKFSQPQHF
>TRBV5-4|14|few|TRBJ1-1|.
TGTGCCAGCAGCATGGGACACAGGAACACTGAAGCTTTCTTT
CASSMGHRNTEAFF
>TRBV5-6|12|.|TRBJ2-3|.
TGTGCCAGCAGCCTGGGAGCAGATACGCAGTATTTT
CASSLGADTQYF
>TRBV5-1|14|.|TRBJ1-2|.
TGCGCCAGCAGCCCCCTGACAACTTCAGGTGGCTACACCTTC
CASSPLTTSGGYTF
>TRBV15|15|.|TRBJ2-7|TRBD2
TGTGCCACCAGCAGAGATCTAGCGGACTCCTACGAGCAGTACTTC
CATSRDLADSYEQYF
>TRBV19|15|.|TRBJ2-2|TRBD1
TGTGCCAGTCTGCAGAGAGGGGGCTGGGTCGGGGAGCTGTTTTTT
CASLQRGGWVGELFF
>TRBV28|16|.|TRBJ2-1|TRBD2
TGTGCCAGCAGATCTGACAGCGGGAGAATCCACAATGAGCAGTTCTTC
CASRSDSGRIHNEQFF
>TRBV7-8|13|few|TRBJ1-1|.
TGTGCCAGCAAGCTCCAGGGAGGCACTGAAGCTTTCTTT
CASKLQGGTEAFF
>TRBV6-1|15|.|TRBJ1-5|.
TGTGCCAGCAGCTCAACAGGGACGGGCGGTCAGCCCCAGCATTTT
CASSSTGTGGQPQHF
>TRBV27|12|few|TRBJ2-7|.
TGTGCCAGCAGTTCCCGGAGATACGAGCAGTACTTC
CASSSRRYEQYF
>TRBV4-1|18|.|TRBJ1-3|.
TGCGCCAGCAGCCAAGAATCTTACGACAGGATCTCTGGAAACACCATATATTTT
CASSQESYDRISGNTIYF
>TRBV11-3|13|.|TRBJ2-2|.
TGTGCCAGCGCCGAGAGGAACACCGGGGAGCTGTTTTTT
CASAERNTGELFF